This T cell receptor (beta chain) appears in the sequencing data of a study of cytomegalovirus exposure and HLA in healthy donors (dated by TCRdb to the late 2010s). Context from the whole study: An earlier analysis of more than 550 of the donors reported about 300 Gb of sequence data and 95 million to 140 million unique TCR beta sequences obtained from about 180 million T cells. Approximately 310 gigabases of sequencing data and roughly 80 million unique TCR sequences made up an early release that covered roughly 670 HLA-typed donors. Of the approximately 400 genotyped donors, roughly 80% fell in the genetic ancestry cluster associated with self-reported Caucasian donors. The study aimed to test whether cataloging public T cell receptors could reveal signatures of past pathogen exposure. The study profiled the T cell repertoires of about 720 subjects by immunosequencing and related them to cytomegalovirus serostatus. Along with the roughly 670-subject first cohort, a separate validation cohort of some 130 different subjects was used. To predict cytomegalovirus infection status, the study combined high-throughput TCR immunosequencing, statistical association of individual TCRs with disease status, and machine learning. In a later analysis, previously published TCR beta repertoires from roughly 710 donors were re-analyzed and high-resolution HLA genotyping was added so that TCR occurrence patterns could be studied. Rather than drawing on any new phenotypic data, the later analysis identified candidate immune exposures from TCR beta sequences and the way those sequences occurred across donors. In an earlier analysis of over 550 of the donors, high-throughput TCR beta sequencing was used to judge whether each TCR beta V gene segment behaved as functional or pseudogenic. Donor age, sex, ethnicity and CMV serostatus were compiled alongside the repertoire data. Genome-wide SNP genotypes for about 55% of the roughly 670 donors were used in a later genetic analysis, which treated that subset as a discovery cohort. Every repertoire in the discovery cohort had been generated on one and the same sequencing platform. Both class I and class II loci were covered by HLA typing, at four-digit resolution. Typing coverage varied by locus: about 629-640 donors for A, B, C, DRB1 and DQB1; about 520 for DQA1; around 570 for DPA1; some 470 for DPB1. A handful of DR-DQ haplotypes were handled as single units for association and clustering because linkage in the cohort was strong. Across approximately 400 genotyped donors of the cohort, an average of approximately 240,000 unique TCR beta nucleotide sequences per donor were sequenced, and about a sixth of those sequences were non-productive.

Results and caveats for the whole study, not just this receptor: A total of 150 or so TCR beta chains were listed by the study as associated with cytomegalovirus. In a later analysis, HLA-associated TCR beta chains were found to be more clonally expanded and to have lower generation probabilities than equally common non-associated chains. A further reported finding was that TCR beta sequences accurately predicted the HLA-A and HLA-B alleles for most subjects in the first cohort. Because HLA typing was unavailable for some donors at each locus, only the typed subset was used in association tests. The authors suggested that the approach could potentially be extended to other disease states and immunological phenotypes. In an earlier analysis of more than 450 of the donors, most TCR beta V segments were observed in productive rearrangements about 87% or about 30% of the time, broadly matching IMGT annotations. For the cohort, immune exposure information was limited to CMV serostatus. Assigning TCR associations to individual alleles was difficult when HLA alleles, especially DR and DQ, strongly co-occurred. The cohort was sequenced for TCR beta chains only, and without alpha or paired-chain data the features that could be detected were limited. The sequencing pipeline was judged likely to have produced a cluster of highly shared sequence variants as a technical artifact. Most CMV-associated TCR beta chains appeared to be HLA-restricted in a later analysis, and the HLA associations seemed to be driven largely by CMV exposure. In vitro tests confirmed that a few of the cytomegalovirus-associated TCR beta chains recognize cytomegalovirus antigens. Because counts were too low, about 18 rarely observed V segments, including chromosome 9 orphons, were excluded from the earlier analysis of 587 of the donors. Presence/absence analyses assumed roughly uniform sequencing depth across donors, an assumption that may not hold. Across donors, most TCR sequences were observed very rarely, whereas some public TCRs were present in many individuals. In a later genetic analysis, a missense DCLRE1C variant was associated with V-gene and J-gene trimming of TCR beta chains, and the association was replicated in an independent cohort. In a later genetic analysis, fewer N-insertions in productive TCRs were reported among donors in an Asian-associated ancestry cluster than the roughly 700-donor mean. Linkage disequilibrium might explain the correlated functional status among segregating V segments, but an unknown experimental factor could not be excluded. Cytomegalovirus status was reported to be diagnosed by the classifier with high specificity and sensitivity in both the original and validation cohorts. According to a later analysis, TCR association rates differed among HLA loci, with DRB1 alleles showing the most associated TCRs and HLA-C alleles showing the fewest. In a later analysis, several top co-occurrence clusters were reported to appear linked to parvovirus B19, influenza, CMV and Epstein-Barr virus. Specific HLA alleles were associated with 16,951 TCR beta sequences at a false discovery rate of 0.05 in a later analysis. Some IMGT-functional V segments, including TRBV6-2 and TRBV6-3, could not be told apart with the 87-base-pair reads, so those segments were excluded.

Reading from cysteine to phenylalanine, the CDR3 counts 15 amino acids. The kept DNA is CDR3 alone, 45 bases in frame from the first base. Reading the germline V gene gives CDR1 MNHEY and CDR2 SVGAGI. V sheds 5 bases and J sheds 1 base, leaving 13 bases between their ends. The cohort consisted of approximately 690 healthy bone marrow donors. All cohort members were sampled while nominally healthy, although unrecorded immune exposures were likely present. The donor tested CMV seropositive, placing the donor among the 289 seropositive members of the cohort. A peripheral blood sample was provided by each donor, and peripheral blood mononuclear cells were used for TCR beta sequencing. The Qiagen DNeasy Blood Extraction Kit was used to extract genomic DNA from the blood cell samples. For this clone: Its cognate antigen has yet to be identified. Base-call qualities are not available, and no considerably larger clone is one nucleotide away.

Preparation of the library involved the immunoSEQ multiplex PCR assay. For the multiplex PCR, a mixture combining 60 forward primers for TCR Vbeta segments and 13 reverse primers for TCR Jbeta segments was used. The CDR3 region of rearranged TCR beta genes was amplified from genomic DNA with a multiplex PCR assay. The amplified TCR beta libraries were sequenced on the Illumina HiSeq System as 87-base-pair reads. Per the authors' processing: A later analysis counted tens of millions of unique TCR beta chains across the approximately 700 repertoires, and around 9.9 million of these chains were shared by at least two donors. Raw reads were error-corrected and collapsed into unique sequences with a nearest-neighbor algorithm that merged closely related sequences to remove PCR and sequencing errors. V, D and J gene segments were assigned by aligning CDR3 sequences to IMGT reference sequences. For a sequence to be retained, a match of at least six nucleotides to both a V gene segment and a J gene segment was required. A rearrangement was called productive if the CDR3 had no stop codons and remained in frame with V and J, and every other rearrangement was called non-productive. CDR3 was defined according to IMGT convention as the region running from the second conserved V-encoded cysteine to the conserved J-encoded phenylalanine. Sequences without an unambiguous match to a single V gene segment were excluded from the earlier analysis of approximately 600 of the donors. An earlier analysis of a few hundred of the donors classified V segments as functional when productive rearrangements were above 56.7% and as segregating when the standard deviation between donors was above 5%. A statistical classification framework was built for diagnosing cytomegalovirus status from the catalog of TCR beta chain sequences. In a later analysis, V and J genes were assigned by comparing TCR nucleotide sequences against IMGT/GENE-DB human TR gene sequences. The TCRdist pipeline was used in a later analysis to assign CDR3 sequences and most-parsimonious VDJ recombination scenarios. A later analysis defined each TCR beta chain by its CDR3 amino acid sequence plus V-gene family, and excluded reads lacking a unique V-gene family. As a way to deal with suspected cross-contamination and a sequencing artifact, a later analysis dropped 640 or so nucleotide sequences that were highly shared and had low generation probability. In a later analysis, a clonal expansion index for each public chain was calculated from normalized within-repertoire ranks of inferred template counts. In a later analysis, generation probabilities were computed using a VDJ recombination model fitted to out-of-frame rearrangements, and the results were checked against IGoR. In a later analysis, TCR-TCR, TCR-HLA and TCR-CMV co-occurrence was scored with hypergeometric tests, and a repertoire-size bias correction was applied to TCR pairs. False discovery rates were estimated in a later analysis by permuting HLA or CMV assignments 20 times. In a later analysis, co-occurring TCRs were grouped with DBSCAN, and TCRdist sequence similarity was added when clustering was performed within HLA-allele-positive subsets. Repertoires with fewer than 30,000 or more than 120,000 public chains were left out of co-occurrence clustering, as were a few repertoires with anomalous nucleotide sharing. This is the immuneACCESS table as TCRdb keeps it, with only in-frame sequences that have V and J called. A part of the clones is gone; compared with another copy, unresolved V genes explain less than half, and the rest is unexplained. The D gene and trimming were derived from the DNA, and the V and J assignments and clone size from that table. The sample table lists 270,000 or so clones, 70% to 90% of them with a count of one. The top ten clonotypes cover less than 4.5% of the sample.

The receptor's source is a man aged 40-55 years in good health and CMV-seropositive. The rearranged segments are TRBV6-5 and TRBJ2-3; a tentative D call is TRBD2 (5 bases match). The sequenced sample was PBMCs. The sequenced DNA is TGTGCCAGCAGTCGCGTTTTCGGGGGCACAGATACGCAGTATTTT. This codes for CASSRVFGGTDTQYF.